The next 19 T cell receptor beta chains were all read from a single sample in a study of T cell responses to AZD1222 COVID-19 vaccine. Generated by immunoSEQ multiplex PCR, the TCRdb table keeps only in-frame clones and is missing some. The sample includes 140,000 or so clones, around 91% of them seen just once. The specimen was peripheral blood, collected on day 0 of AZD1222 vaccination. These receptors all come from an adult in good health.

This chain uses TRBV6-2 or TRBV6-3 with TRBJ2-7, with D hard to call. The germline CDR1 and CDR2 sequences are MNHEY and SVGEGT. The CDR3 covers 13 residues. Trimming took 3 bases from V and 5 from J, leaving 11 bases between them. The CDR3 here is CASSYIAPDEQYF. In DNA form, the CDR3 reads TGTGCCAGCAGTTATATAGCCCCAGACGAGCAGTACTTC.

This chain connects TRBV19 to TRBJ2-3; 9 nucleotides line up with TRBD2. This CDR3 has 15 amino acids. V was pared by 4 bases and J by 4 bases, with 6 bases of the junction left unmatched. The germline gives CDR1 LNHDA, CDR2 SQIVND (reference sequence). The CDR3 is CASSKMASGADTQYF. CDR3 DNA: TGTGCCAGTAGTAAGATGGCTAGCGGGGCAGATACGCAGTATTTT.

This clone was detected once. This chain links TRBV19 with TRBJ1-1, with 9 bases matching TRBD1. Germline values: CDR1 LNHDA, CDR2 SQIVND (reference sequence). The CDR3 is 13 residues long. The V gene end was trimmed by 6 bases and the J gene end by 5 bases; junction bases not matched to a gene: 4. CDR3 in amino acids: CASRGQGYTEAFF. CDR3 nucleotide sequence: TGTGCCAGTAGGGGACAGGGTTATACTGAAGCTTTCTTT.

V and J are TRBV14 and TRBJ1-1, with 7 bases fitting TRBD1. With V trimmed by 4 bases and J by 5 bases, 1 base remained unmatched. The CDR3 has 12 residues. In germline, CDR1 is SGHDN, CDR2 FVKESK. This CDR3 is CASSPGGTEAFF. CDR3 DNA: TGTGCCAGCAGCCCAGGGGGTACTGAAGCTTTCTTT.

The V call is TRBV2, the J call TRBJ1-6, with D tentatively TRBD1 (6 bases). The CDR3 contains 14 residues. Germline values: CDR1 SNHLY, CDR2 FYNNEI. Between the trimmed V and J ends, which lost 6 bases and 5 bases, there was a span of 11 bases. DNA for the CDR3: TGTGCCAGCAGACAACAGGGAAATAATTCACCCCTCCACTTT. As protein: CASRQQGNNSPLHF.

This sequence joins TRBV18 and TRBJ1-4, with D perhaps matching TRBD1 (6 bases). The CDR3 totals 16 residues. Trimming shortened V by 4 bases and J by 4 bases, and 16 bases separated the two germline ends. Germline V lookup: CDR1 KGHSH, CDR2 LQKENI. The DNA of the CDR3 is TGTGCCAGCTCACTAACGACAGGAGCCCTTAATGAAAAACTGTTTTTT. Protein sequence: CASSLTTGALNEKLFF.

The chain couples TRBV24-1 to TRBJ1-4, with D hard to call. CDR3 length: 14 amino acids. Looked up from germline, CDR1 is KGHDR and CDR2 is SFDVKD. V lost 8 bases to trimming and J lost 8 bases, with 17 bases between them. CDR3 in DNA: TGTGCCACCAATCCGCCCGACGGACGGGAAAAACTGTTTTTT. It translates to CATNPPDGREKLFF.

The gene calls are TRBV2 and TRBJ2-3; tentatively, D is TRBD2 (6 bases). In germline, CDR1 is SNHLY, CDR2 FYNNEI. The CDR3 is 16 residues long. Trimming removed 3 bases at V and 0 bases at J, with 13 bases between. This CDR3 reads CASSEEGGASTDTQYF. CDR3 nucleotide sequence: TGTGCCAGCAGTGAGGAGGGCGGTGCCAGCACAGATACGCAGTATTTT.

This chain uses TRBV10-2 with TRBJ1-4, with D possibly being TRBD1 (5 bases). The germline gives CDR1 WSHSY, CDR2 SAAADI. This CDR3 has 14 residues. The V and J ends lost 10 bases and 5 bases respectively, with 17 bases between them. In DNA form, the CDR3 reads TGCGCCATTACAGACAGAGCAGGCAATGAAAAACTGTTTTTT. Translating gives CAITDRAGNEKLFF.

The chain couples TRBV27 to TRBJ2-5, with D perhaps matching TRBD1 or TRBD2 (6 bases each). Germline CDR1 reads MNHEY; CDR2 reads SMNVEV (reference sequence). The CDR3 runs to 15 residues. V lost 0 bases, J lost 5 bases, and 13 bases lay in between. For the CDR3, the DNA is TGTGCCAGCAGTTTATCCAGAGGGGGGTTGGAGACCCAGTACTTC. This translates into CASSLSRGGLETQYF.

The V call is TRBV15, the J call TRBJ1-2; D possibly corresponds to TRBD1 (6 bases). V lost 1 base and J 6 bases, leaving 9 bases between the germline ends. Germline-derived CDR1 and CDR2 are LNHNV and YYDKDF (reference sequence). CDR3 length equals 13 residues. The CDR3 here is CATSRGTDDGYTF. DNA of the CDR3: TGTGCCACCAGCAGAGGGACAGACGATGGCTACACCTTC. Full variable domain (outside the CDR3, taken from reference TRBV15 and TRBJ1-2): DAMVIQNPRYQVTQFGKPVTLSCSQTLNHNVMYWYQQKSSQAPKLLFHYYDKDFNNEADTPDNFQSRRPNTSFCFLDIRSPGLGDTAMYLCATSRGTDDGYTFGSGTRLTVV.

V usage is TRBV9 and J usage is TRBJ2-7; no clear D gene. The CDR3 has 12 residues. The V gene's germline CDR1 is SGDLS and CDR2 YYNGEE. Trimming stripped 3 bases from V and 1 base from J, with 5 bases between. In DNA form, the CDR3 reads TGTGCCAGCAGCGGGGGTTCCTACGAGCAGTACTTC. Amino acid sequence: CASSGGSYEQYF.

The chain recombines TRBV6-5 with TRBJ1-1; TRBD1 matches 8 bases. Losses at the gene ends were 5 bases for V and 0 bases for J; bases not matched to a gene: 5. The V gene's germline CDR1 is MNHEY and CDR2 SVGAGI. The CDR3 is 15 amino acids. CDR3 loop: CASSPSGQVNTEAFF. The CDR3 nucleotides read TGTGCCAGCAGTCCTTCGGGACAGGTGAACACTGAAGCTTTCTTT.

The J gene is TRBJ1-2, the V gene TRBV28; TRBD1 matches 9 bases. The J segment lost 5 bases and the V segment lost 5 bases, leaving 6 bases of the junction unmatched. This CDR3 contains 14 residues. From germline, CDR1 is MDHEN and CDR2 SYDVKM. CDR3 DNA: TGTGCCAGCAGTCCGGGACAGGGCCTATATGGCTACACCTTC. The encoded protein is CASSPGQGLYGYTF.

CDR3 in amino acids: CASSQGLNTEAFF. Written as DNA, the CDR3 is TGTGCCAGTAGTCAGGGGCTGAACACTGAAGCTTTCTTT. The genes are TRBV19 and TRBJ1-1; D is perhaps TRBD1 (6 bases). From germline, CDR1 is LNHDA and CDR2 SQIVND (reference sequence). Trimming removed 5 bases at V and 0 bases at J, with 7 bases between. This CDR3 spans 13 amino acids.

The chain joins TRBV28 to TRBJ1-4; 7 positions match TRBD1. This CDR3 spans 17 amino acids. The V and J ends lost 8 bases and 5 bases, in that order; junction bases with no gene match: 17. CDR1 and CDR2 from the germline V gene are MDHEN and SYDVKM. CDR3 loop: CASSNSGAGQQNEKLFF. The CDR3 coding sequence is TGTGCCAGCTCAAATTCCGGGGCGGGACAGCAAAATGAAAAACTGTTTTTT.

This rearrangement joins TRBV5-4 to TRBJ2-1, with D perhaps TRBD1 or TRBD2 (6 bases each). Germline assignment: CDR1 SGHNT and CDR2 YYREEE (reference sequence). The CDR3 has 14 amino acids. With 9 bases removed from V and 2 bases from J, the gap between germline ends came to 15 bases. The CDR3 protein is CATRGGITYNEQFF. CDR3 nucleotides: TGTGCCACCAGGGGCGGGATAACCTACAATGAGCAGTTCTTC.

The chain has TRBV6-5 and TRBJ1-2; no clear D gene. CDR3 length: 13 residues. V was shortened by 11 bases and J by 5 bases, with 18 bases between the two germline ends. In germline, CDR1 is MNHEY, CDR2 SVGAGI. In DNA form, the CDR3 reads TGTGCCGCCGCCCCGGACGGAGGTTATGGCTACACCTTC. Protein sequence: CAAAPDGGYGYTF.

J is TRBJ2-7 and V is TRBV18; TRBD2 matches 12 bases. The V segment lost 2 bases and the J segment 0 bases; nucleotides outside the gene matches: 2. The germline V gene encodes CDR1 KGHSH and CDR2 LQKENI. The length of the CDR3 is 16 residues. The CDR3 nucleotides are TGTGCCAGCTCACCAAGGACTAGCGGGGTCTCCTACGAGCAGTACTTC. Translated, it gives CASSPRTSGVSYEQYF.